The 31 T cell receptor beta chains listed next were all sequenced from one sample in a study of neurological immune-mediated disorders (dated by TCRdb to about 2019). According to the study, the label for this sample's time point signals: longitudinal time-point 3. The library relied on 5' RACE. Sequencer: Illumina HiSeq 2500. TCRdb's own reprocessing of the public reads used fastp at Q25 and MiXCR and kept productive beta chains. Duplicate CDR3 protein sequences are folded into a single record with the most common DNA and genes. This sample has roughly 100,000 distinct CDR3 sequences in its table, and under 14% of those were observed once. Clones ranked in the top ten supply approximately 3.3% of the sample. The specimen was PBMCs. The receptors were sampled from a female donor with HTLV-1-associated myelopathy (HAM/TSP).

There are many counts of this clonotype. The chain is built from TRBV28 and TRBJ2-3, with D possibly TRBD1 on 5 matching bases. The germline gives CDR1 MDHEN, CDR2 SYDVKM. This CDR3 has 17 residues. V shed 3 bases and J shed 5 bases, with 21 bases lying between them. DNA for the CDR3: TGTGCCAGCAGTTTCTACCCGACAGTCAGAAAAGTAGATACGCAGTATTTT. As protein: CASSFYPTVRKVDTQYF.

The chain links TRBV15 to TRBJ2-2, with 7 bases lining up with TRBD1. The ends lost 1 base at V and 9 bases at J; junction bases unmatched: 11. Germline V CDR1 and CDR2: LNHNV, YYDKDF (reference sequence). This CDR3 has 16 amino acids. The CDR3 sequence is CATSRGRDSTPWELFF. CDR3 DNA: TGTGCCACCAGCAGAGGCCGGGACAGTACTCCCTGGGAGCTGTTTTTT.

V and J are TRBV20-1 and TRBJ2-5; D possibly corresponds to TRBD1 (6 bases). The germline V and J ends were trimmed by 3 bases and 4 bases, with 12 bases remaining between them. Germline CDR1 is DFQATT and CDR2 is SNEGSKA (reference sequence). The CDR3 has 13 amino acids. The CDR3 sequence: CSARAGEGETQYF. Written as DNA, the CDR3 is TGCAGTGCTAGGGCAGGGGAAGGAGAGACCCAGTACTTC.

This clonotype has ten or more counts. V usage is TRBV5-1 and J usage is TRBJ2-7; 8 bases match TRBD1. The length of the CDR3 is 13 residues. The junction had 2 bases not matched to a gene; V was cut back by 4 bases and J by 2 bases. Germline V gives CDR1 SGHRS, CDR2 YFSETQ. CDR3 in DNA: TGCGCCAGCAGCATACAGGGGGCCTACGAGCAGTACTTC. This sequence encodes CASSIQGAYEQYF.

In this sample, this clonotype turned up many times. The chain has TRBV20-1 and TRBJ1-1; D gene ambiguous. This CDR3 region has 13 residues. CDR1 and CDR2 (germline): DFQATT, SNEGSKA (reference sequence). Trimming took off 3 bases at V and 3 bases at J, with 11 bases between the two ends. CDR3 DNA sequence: TGCAGTGCTAGCCGGGGTGTAGACACTGAAGCTTTCTTT. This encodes CSASRGVDTEAFF.

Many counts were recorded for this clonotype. Here the CDR3 DNA reads TGTGCCAGCATCCTACAGGGGACGCGGACAGATACGCAGTATTTT. Translation gives CASILQGTRTDTQYF. The chain couples TRBV28 to TRBJ2-3; TRBD1 matches at 7 bases. The trim removed 7 bases at V and 3 bases at J, leaving 10 bases unmatched. This CDR3 is built from 15 residues. The germline V gene has CDR1 MDHEN and CDR2 SYDVKM.

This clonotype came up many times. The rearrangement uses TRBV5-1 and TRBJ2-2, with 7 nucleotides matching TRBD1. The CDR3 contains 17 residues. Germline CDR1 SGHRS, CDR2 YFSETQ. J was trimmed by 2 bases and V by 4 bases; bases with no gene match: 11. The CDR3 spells CASSTTGDELNTGELFF. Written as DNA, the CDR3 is TGCGCCAGCAGCACCACAGGGGATGAGCTTAACACCGGGGAGCTGTTTTTT.

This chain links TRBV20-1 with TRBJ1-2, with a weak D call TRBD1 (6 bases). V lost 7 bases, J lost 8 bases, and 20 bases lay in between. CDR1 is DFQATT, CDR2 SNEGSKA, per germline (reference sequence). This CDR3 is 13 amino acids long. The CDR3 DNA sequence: TGCAGTGTTACAGTCGGGTCTGGGGGCGGCTACACCTTC. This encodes CSVTVGSGGGYTF.

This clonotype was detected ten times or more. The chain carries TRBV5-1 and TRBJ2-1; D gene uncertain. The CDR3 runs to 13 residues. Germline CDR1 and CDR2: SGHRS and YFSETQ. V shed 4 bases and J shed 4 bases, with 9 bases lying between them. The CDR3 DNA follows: TGCGCCAGCAGCGACGGCCTGTACAATGAGCAGTTCTTC. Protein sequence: CASSDGLYNEQFF.

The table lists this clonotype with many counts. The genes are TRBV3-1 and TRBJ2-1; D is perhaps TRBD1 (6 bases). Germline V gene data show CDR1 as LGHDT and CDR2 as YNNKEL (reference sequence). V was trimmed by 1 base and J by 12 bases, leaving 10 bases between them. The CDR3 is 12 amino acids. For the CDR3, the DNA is TGTGCCAGCAGCCAAGCAGGGGAATCGCAGTTCTTC. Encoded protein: CASSQAGESQFF.

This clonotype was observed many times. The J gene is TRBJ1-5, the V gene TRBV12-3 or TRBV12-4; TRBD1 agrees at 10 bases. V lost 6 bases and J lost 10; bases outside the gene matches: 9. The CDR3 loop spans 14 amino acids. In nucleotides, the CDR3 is TGTGCCAGCAGCCCAGGGACAGGGGAGATCCCCCAGCATTTT. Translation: CASSPGTGEIPQHF.

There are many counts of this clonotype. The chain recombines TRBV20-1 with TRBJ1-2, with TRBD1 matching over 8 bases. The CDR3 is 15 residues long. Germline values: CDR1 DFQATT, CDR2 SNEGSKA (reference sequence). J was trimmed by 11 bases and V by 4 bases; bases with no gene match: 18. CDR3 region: CSANRGAIRQGSYTF. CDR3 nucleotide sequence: TGCAGTGCTAACCGGGGGGCGATACGACAGGGGAGTTACACCTTC.

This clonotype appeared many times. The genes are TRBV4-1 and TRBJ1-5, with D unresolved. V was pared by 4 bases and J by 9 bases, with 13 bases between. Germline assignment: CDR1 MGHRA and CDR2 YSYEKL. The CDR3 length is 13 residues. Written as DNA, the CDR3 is TGCGCCAGCAGCCTAGACGGGCTCCGGCCCCAGCATTTT. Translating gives CASSLDGLRPQHF.

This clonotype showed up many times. The CDR3 DNA sequence: TGTGCCAGCAGTCACCGGGCAGATGCAATTTCACCCCTCCACTTT. Translated, it gives CASSHRADAISPLHF. The chain combines TRBV6-5 with TRBJ1-6; D gene unclear. Trimming pared 5 bases from V and 9 bases from J, leaving 17 bases between. Germline CDR1 and CDR2: MNHEY and SVGAGI. The CDR3 has 15 amino acids.

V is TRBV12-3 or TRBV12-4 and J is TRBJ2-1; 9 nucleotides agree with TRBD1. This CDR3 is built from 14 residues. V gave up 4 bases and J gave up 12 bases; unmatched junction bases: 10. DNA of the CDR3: TGTGCCAGCAGTTCGACGTCGGACAGGGGAGCGCAGTTCTTC. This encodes CASSSTSDRGAQFF.

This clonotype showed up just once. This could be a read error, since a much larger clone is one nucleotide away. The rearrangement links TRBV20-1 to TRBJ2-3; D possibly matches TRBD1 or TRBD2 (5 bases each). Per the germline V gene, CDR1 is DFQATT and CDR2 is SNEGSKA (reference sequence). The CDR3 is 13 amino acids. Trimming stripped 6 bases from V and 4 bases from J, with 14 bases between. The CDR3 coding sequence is TGCAGTGCAGGGGCTGGGACCGCAGATACGCAGTATTTT. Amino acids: CSAGAGTADTQYF.

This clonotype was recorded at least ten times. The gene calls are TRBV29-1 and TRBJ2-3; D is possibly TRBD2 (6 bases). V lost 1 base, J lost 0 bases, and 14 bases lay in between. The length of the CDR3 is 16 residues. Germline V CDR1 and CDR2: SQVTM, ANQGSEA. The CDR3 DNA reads TGCAGCGTTGAAGGGGCCCTAGCGAGTAGCACAGATACGCAGTATTTT. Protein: CSVEGALASSTDTQYF.

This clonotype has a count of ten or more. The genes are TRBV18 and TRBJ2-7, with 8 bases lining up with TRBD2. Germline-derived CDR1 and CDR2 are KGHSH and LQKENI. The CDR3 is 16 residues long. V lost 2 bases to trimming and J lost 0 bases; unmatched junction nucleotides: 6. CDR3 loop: CASSPAGGDRSYEQYF. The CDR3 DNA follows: TGTGCCAGCTCACCAGCCGGGGGGGACCGCTCCTACGAGCAGTACTTC. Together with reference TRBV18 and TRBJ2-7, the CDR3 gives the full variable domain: NAGVMQNPRHLVRRRGQEARLRCSPMKGHSHVYWYRQLPEEGLKFMVYLQKENIIDESGMPKERFSAEFPKEGPSILRIQQVVRGDSAAYFCASSPAGGDRSYEQYFGPGTRLTVT.

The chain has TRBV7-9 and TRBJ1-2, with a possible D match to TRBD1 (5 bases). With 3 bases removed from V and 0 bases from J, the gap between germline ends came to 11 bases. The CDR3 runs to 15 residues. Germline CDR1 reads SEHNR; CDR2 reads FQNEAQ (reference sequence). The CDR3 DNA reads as TGTGCCAGCAGCTTTGTAGGGGTAACTAACTATGGCTACACCTTC. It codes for CASSFVGVTNYGYTF.

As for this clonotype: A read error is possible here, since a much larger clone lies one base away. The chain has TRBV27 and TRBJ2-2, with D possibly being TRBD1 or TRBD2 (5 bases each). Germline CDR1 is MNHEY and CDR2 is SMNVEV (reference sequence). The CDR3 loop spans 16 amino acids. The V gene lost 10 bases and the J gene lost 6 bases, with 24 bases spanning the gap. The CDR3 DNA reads TGTGCCACCAGCCTAATCACAGGAGGTCTGCCCGGGGAGCTGTTTTTT. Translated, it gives CATSLITGGLPGELFF.

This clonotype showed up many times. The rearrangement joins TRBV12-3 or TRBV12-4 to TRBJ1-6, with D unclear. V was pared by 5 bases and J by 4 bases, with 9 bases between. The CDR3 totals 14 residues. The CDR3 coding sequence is TGTGCCAGCAGTCCGCGAATTTATAATTCACCCCTCCACTTT. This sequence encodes CASSPRIYNSPLHF.

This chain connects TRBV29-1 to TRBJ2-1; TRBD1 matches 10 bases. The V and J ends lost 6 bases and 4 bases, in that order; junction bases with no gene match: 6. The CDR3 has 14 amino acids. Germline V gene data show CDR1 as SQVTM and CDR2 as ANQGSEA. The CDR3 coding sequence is TGCAGCGTCATGCGGGACAGGGGATACAATGAGCAGTTCTTC. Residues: CSVMRDRGYNEQFF.

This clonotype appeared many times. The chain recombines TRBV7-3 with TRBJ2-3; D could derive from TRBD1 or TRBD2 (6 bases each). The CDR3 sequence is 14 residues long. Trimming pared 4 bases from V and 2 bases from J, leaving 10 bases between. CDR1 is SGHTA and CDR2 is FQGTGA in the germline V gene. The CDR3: CASSSRGATDTQYF. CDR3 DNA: TGTGCCAGCAGCTCGAGGGGGGCCACAGATACGCAGTATTTT.

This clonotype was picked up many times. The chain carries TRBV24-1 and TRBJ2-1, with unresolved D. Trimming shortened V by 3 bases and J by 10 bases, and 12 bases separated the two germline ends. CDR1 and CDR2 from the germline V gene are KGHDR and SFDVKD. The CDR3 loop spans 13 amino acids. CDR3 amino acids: CATSDHTRPEQFF. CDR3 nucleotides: TGTGCCACCAGTGATCACACGCGACCAGAGCAGTTCTTC.

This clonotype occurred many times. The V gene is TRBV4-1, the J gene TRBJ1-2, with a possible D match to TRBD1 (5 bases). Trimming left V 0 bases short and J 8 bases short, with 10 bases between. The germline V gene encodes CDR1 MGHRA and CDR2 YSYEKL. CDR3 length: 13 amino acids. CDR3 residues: CASSQDRVGGYTF. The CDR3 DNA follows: TGCGCCAGCAGCCAAGACAGGGTCGGCGGCTACACCTTC.

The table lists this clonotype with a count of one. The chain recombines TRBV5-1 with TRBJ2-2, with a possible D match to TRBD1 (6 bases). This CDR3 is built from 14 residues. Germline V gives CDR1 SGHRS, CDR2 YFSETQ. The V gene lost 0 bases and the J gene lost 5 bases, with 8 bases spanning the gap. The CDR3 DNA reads TGCGCCAGCAGCTTGGGACAGGTGACCGGGGAGCTGTTTTTT. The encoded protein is CASSLGQVTGELFF. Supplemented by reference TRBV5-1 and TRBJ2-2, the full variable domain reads KAGVTQTPRYLIKTRGQQVTLSCSPISGHRSVSWYQQTPGQGLQFLFEYFSETQRNKGNFPGRFSGRQFSNSRSEMNVSTLELGDSALYLCASSLGQVTGELFFGEGSRLTVL.

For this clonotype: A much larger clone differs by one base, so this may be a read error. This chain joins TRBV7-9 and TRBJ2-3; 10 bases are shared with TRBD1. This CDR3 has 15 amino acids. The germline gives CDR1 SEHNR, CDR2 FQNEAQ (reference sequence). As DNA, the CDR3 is TGTGCCATCAGCTTCGGGACAGGGGCCACAGATACGCAGTATTTT. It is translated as CAISFGTGATDTQYF.

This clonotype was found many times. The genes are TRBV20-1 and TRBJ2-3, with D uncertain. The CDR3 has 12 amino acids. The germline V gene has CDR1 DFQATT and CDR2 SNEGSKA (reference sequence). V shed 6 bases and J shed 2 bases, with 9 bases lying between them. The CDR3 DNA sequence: TGCAGTGCCGTGGATCTCACAGATACGCAGTATTTT. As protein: CSAVDLTDTQYF.

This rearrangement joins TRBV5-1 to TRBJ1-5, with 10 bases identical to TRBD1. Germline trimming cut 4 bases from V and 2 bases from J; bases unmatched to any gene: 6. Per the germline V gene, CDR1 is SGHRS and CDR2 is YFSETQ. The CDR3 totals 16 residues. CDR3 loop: CASSLTGGGRNQPQHF. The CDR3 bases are TGCGCCAGCAGCCTGACAGGGGGCGGACGCAATCAGCCCCAGCATTTT.

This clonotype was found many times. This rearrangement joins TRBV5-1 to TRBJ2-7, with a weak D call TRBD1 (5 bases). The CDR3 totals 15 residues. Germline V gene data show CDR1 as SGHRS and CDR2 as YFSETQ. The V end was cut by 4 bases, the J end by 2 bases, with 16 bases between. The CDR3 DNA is TGCGCCAGCAGCCTGGAGCCAGGGATAACCTACGAGCAGTACTTC. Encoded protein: CASSLEPGITYEQYF.

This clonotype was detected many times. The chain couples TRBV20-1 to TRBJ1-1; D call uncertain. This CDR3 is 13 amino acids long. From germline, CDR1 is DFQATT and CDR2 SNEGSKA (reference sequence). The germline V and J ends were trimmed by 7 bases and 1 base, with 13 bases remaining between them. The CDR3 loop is CSVIGEGNTEAFF. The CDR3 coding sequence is TGCAGTGTAATCGGAGAGGGGAACACTGAAGCTTTCTTT.